The following is a T cell receptor (beta chain) sequence with its context. Its cognate antigen has yet to be identified. There are no base qualities to consult, and no much larger clone falls within one base. This record comes from a study of cytomegalovirus exposure and HLA in healthy donors (dated by TCRdb to the late 2010s). With respect to the entire study: According to an earlier analysis of 450 to 650 of the donors, roughly 180 million T cells yielded over 100 million unique TCR beta sequences and 250 to 350 Gb of sequence data. Around 320 gigabases of sequencing data and some 85 million unique TCR sequences were included in an early release covering about 700 HLA-typed donors. Among the 398 genotyped donors, approximately 76% belonged to the genetic ancestry cluster associated with self-reported Caucasian donors. The study aimed to test whether signatures of past pathogen exposure could be identified by cataloging public T cell receptors. Using immunosequencing, the study profiled T cell repertoires from fewer than 700 subjects and related those repertoires to cytomegalovirus serostatus. Along with the roughly 700-subject first cohort, a separate validation cohort of approximately 110 different subjects was used. To predict cytomegalovirus infection status, the study brought together high-throughput TCR immunosequencing, statistical association of individual TCRs with disease status, and machine learning. In a later analysis, previously published TCR beta repertoires from 670 or so donors were re-analyzed and high-resolution HLA genotyping was added so that TCR occurrence patterns could be studied. In the later analysis, no new phenotypic data were used to find candidate immune exposures; instead, reliance was placed on TCR beta sequences and their occurrence across donors. An earlier analysis of some 600 of the donors applied high-throughput TCR beta sequencing to assess whether each TCR beta V gene segment acted as functional or pseudogenic. Alongside the repertoire data, information on donor age, sex, ethnicity and CMV serostatus was compiled. Genome-wide SNP genotypes for about 65% of the 666 donors were used in a later genetic analysis, which treated that subset as a discovery cohort. Every repertoire in the discovery cohort had been generated on one and the same sequencing platform. Both class I and class II loci were covered by HLA typing, at four-digit resolution. Typing coverage differed by locus: A, B, C, DRB1 and DQB1 were typed in roughly 620-630 donors, DQA1 in about 510, DPA1 in approximately 600, and DPB1 in 400 to 480. A handful of DR-DQ haplotypes were treated as single units for association and clustering because of strong linkage in the cohort. On average, around 240,000 unique TCR beta nucleotide sequences were sequenced per donor among fewer than 500 genotyped donors of the cohort, with around 19% of those sequences being non-productive. Beyond this particular receptor, the publication reports: When HLA alleles, especially DR and DQ, strongly co-occurred, TCR associations were difficult to assign to individual alleles. The study listed 164 TCR beta chains as associated with cytomegalovirus. For the cohort, immune exposure information was limited to CMV serostatus. An earlier analysis of roughly 570 of the donors showed that most TCR beta V segments appeared in productive rearrangements either about 87% or about 30% of the time, which broadly matched IMGT annotations. In a later analysis, HLA-associated TCR beta chains were found to be more clonally expanded and to have lower generation probabilities than equally common non-associated chains. Because some donors lacked HLA typing at each locus, the association tests relied only on the typed subset. Cytomegalovirus status was reported to be diagnosed by the classifier with high specificity and sensitivity in both the original and validation cohorts. Presence/absence analyses assumed roughly uniform sequencing depth across donors, an assumption that may not hold. Because counts were too low, 15 to 20 rarely observed V segments, including chromosome 9 orphons, were excluded from the earlier analysis of 500 to 700 of the donors. In a later analysis, most CMV-associated TCR beta chains were found to appear HLA-restricted, with HLA associations seemingly driven largely by CMV exposure. Some IMGT-functional V segments, including TRBV6-2 and TRBV6-3, could not be distinguished by the 87-base-pair reads and were therefore excluded. According to a later genetic analysis, donors in an Asian-associated ancestry cluster had fewer N-insertions in productive TCRs than the approximately 670-donor mean. A further reported finding was that TCR beta sequences accurately predicted the HLA-A and HLA-B alleles for most subjects in the first cohort. Across donors, most TCR sequences were observed very rarely, whereas some public TCRs were present in many individuals. Linkage disequilibrium might explain the correlated functional status among segregating V segments, but an unknown experimental factor could not be excluded. Specific HLA alleles were associated with about 17,000 TCR beta sequences at a false discovery rate of 0.05 in a later analysis. Several of the top co-occurrence clusters appeared to be linked to parvovirus B19, influenza, CMV and Epstein-Barr virus, according to a later analysis. The authors suggested that the approach could potentially be extended to other disease states and immunological phenotypes. A cluster of highly shared sequence variants was judged likely to be a technical artifact of the sequencing pipeline. Only TCR beta chains were sequenced in this cohort, and the absence of alpha or paired-chain data limited detectable features. According to a later analysis, TCR association rates differed among HLA loci, with DRB1 alleles showing the most associated TCRs and HLA-C alleles showing the fewest. In vitro tests confirmed that a few of the cytomegalovirus-associated TCR beta chains recognize cytomegalovirus antigens. An association between a missense DCLRE1C variant and V-gene and J-gene trimming of TCR beta chains was found in a later genetic analysis and replicated in an independent cohort.

In total, more than 500 healthy bone marrow donors made up the cohort. At the time of sampling, all cohort members were nominally healthy, though unrecorded immune exposures were likely present. The donor was CMV seropositive and belonged to the group of around 300 seropositive cohort members. A peripheral blood sample was provided by each donor, and peripheral blood mononuclear cells were used for TCR beta sequencing. Genomic DNA extraction from the blood cell samples was performed with the Qiagen DNeasy Blood Extraction Kit. The library relied on the immunoSEQ multiplex PCR assay. For the multiplex PCR, a mixture combining 60 forward primers for TCR Vbeta segments and 13 reverse primers for TCR Jbeta segments was used. A multiplex PCR assay on genomic DNA amplified the CDR3 region of rearranged TCR beta genes. On the Illumina HiSeq System, the amplified TCR beta libraries were sequenced as 87-base-pair reads. The paper's data handling went like this. A later analysis tallied approximately 87 million unique TCR beta chains across the approximately 670 repertoires, and around 12 million of those chains were shared by two or more donors. To remove PCR and sequencing errors, raw reads were error-corrected and collapsed into unique sequences using a nearest-neighbor algorithm that merged closely related sequences. CDR3 sequences were aligned to IMGT reference sequences to assign V, D and J gene segments. Each retained sequence needed at least a six-nucleotide match to both a V gene segment and a J gene segment. Rearrangements were classified as productive when the CDR3 lacked stop codons and remained in frame with V and J, and all other rearrangements were classified as non-productive. CDR3 was defined by IMGT convention, running from the second conserved V-encoded cysteine to the conserved J-encoded phenylalanine. Sequences without an unambiguous match to a single V gene segment were excluded from the earlier analysis of 450 to 750 of the donors. In an earlier analysis of several hundred of the donors, V segments were called functional above 56.7% productive rearrangements and were called segregating when the between-donor standard deviation exceeded 5%. A statistical classification framework was built to diagnose cytomegalovirus status from the catalog of TCR beta chain sequences. In a later analysis, V and J genes were assigned by comparing TCR nucleotide sequences against IMGT/GENE-DB human TR gene sequences. In a later analysis, CDR3 sequences and most-parsimonious VDJ recombination scenarios were assigned using the TCRdist pipeline. In a later analysis, every TCR beta chain was defined by the combination of its CDR3 amino acid sequence and its V-gene family, and reads without a unique V-gene family were dropped. In a later analysis, 450 to 600 highly shared, low-generation-probability nucleotide sequences were removed to address suspected cross-contamination and a sequencing artifact. For each public chain, a later analysis derived a clonal expansion index from normalized ranks of inferred template counts within each repertoire. Generation probabilities in a later analysis came from a VDJ recombination model fitted to out-of-frame rearrangements, and those results were checked against IGoR. A later analysis scored TCR-TCR, TCR-HLA and TCR-CMV co-occurrence with hypergeometric tests, applying a repertoire-size bias correction to TCR pairs. To estimate false discovery rates, a later analysis permuted the HLA or CMV assignments 20 times. A later analysis grouped co-occurring TCRs with DBSCAN, adding TCRdist sequence similarity when clustering within HLA-allele-positive subsets. Co-occurrence clustering excluded repertoires with fewer than 30,000 or more than 120,000 public chains, plus five with anomalous nucleotide sharing. Held by TCRdb, this immuneACCESS table contains in-frame sequences only and omits some clones. Under half of the omission traces to an unresolved V gene where checked; the cause of the rest is unknown. D and trimming were read from the DNA, whereas the V and J calls and clone size are those reported in that table. The sample table records over 110,000 clones; more than 75% of these occur just once. The top ten clones comprise 2% to 3% of the sample.

The V and J ends are trimmed by 6 bases and 4 bases, leaving 12 bases between them. CDR1 and CDR2 are drawn from the germline V gene: SNHLY, FYNNEI. The CDR3 starts with the cysteine, ends with the phenylalanine, and has 13 residues. The kept DNA is CDR3 alone, 39 bases in frame from the first base. The TCR comes from a young woman in good health and CMV-seropositive. The chain links TRBV2 with TRBJ1-2; a tentative D match to TRBD1 spans 5 bases. Sequenced sample: PBMCs. The CDR3 loop reads CASRIRATYGYTF. The base sequence is TGTGCCAGCAGAATCAGGGCCACCTATGGCTACACCTTC.